These T cell receptor beta chains were read from a single sample in a study of shared clonotypes between healthy human individuals. Libraries were prepared by immunoSEQ multiplex PCR; TCRdb keeps only in-frame clonotypes and omits some of them. The sample includes a few million clones, just over 90% of them seen just once. Sequencing was carried out using naive CD8+ T cells from PBMCs. These receptors all come from a man aged 18-30 years in good health. Some clones in this sample may be carry-over from other donors' samples. Each CDR3 is given without its conserved first and last residue. Fields, in order: CDR3 protein, V gene.

AISENEAYYGYT TRBV10-3
ASSSGQGIGAQY TRBV11-2
SAVTGTSAYNEQF TRBV29-1
ASRQGASYEQY TRBV27
ASRSRASGDNEQF TRBV7-9
ASSPSAAGAYEQY TRBV11-2
ASSFLSGPSPYNEQF TRBV7-6
ASSLVGGLNVLT TRBV5-6
ASSGSRLAAGELF TRBV5-4
ASSSTQGSSYNEQF TRBV7-8
ASSQERTGGFSGANVLT TRBV4-2
ASRSGGTFDEQY TRBV27
ASSPPSVAGYNEQF TRBV28
ASSPRGRGTIPGNEQF TRBV7-3
ASSLSGAREQY TRBV27
ASSHLSRKDFWQY TRBV5-6
ASSRQGRTEAF TRBV7-9
ASSRTSSGVSTDTQY TRBV4-2
ASSVGVGYEQY TRBV11-2
ASSLARSLENTEAF TRBV4-3
ASSHKDGANVLT TRBV7-9
ASSSPGNEQF TRBV7-9
ASGLYGGGQETQY TRBV27
SVEQGRNYGYT TRBV29-1
AISESSRQQEAF TRBV10-3
ASSFGTSEGYEQY TRBV5-1
ASSIGGREGEAF TRBV19
ASSLGWETDTQY TRBV27
ASSLWYEQY TRBV28
ASSLYRGGSTEAF TRBV7-8
SAGGTQY TRBV20-1
ASSRGLLFSYEQY TRBV14
ASSLREGRSYNEQF TRBV11-2
ATLPGLAAPYEQF TRBV28
ATSRSWTSGREEQF TRBV15
ASSLFPPGSSYNEQF TRBV27
ASSPRVDQGARDTEAF TRBV5-1
SAWEDKGQY TRBV29-1
ATDQGEGEAF TRBV11-3
ASSPGTSGSNEQY TRBV7-3